These T cell receptor beta chains were read from a single sample in a study of T-cell memory formation after mild COVID-19. TCRdb reprocessed the 5' RACE reads with MiXCR, giving one entry per CDR3 protein. The sample lists hundreds of thousands of distinct CDR3 sequences, 20% to 25% occurring once. The source material was PBMCs or a T cell subset sorted from them (not recorded which). These receptors all come from a man younger than 35 who had mild COVID-19 (a few samples of this study predate the infection). Cell type and time point are not known. Each CDR3 is given with its conserved first and last residue. The D gene is left open where the match is weak. Size tells how often a clone was seen (once, few, many) or the class of an expanded clone, and some rows leave it out.

CDR3 DNA	CDR3 protein	clone size	D gene	V gene	J gene
TGCGCCAGCAGTGAGTTAGCGGGGGGCACCTACGAGCAGTACTTC	CASSELAGGTYEQYF	NA	TRBD2	TRBV10-2	TRBJ2-7
TGCGCCAGCAGCTTAAATCCGGGACAGGATCACTCTGGGGCCAACGTCCTGACTTTC	CASSLNPGQDHSGANVLTF	NA	TRBD1	TRBV5-1	TRBJ2-6
TGCGCCAGCAGCTTGCTAGCCCATGGTGAGCAGTTCTTC	CASSLLAHGEQFF	few	NA	TRBV5-1	TRBJ2-1
TGCAGCGTTGTGGGTCCTAACTATGGCTACACCTTC	CSVVGPNYGYTF	few	NA	TRBV29-1	TRBJ1-2
TGTGCCAGCAGGACTAGTTCCGATACGCAGTATTTT	CASRTSSDTQYF	NA	NA	TRBV7-9	TRBJ2-3
TGTGCCAGCAGCTCAGATTTATCACCCCTCCACTTT	CASSSDLSPLHF	NA	NA	TRBV9	TRBJ1-6
TGTGCCAGCAGATCTACTCAGCAGTTCTTC	CASRSTQQFF	few	NA	TRBV6-2/TRBV6-3	TRBJ2-1
TGTGCCAGCAGCTCCCCCGCGGGGCAGACCCAGTACTTC	CASSSPAGQTQYF	NA	NA	TRBV7-9	TRBJ2-5
TGCAGTGCGAACCGGGACGGTCGCCGGGGCTACACCTTC	CSANRDGRRGYTF	NA	NA	TRBV20-1	TRBJ1-2
TGTGCCAGCAGTTTAAGGCCAACCTACGAGCAGTACTTC	CASSLRPTYEQYF	few	NA	TRBV12-3/TRBV12-4	TRBJ2-7
TGCAGTGCTCGCACTCGGGGGGACGGTGAAGCTTTCTTT	CSARTRGDGEAFF	many	NA	TRBV20-1	TRBJ1-1
TGTGCCAGCAGCCCTTGGGACAGCCAAAACACTGAAGCTTTCTTT	CASSPWDSQNTEAFF	NA	TRBD1	TRBV3-1	TRBJ1-1
TGTGCCAGCAGTTACGGGGACCGCACAGATACGCAGTATTTT	CASSYGDRTDTQYF	few	NA	TRBV6-5	TRBJ2-3
TGTGCCAGCAGCCAAGATGGAAGCGGGGGGTCCTACGAGCAGTACTTC	CASSQDGSGGSYEQYF	few	TRBD2	TRBV4-2	TRBJ2-7
TGTGCCAGCTCACCACTGACAGGGTCTTACGCTGAAGCTTTCTTT	CASSPLTGSYAEAFF	few	TRBD1	TRBV18	TRBJ1-1
TGCGCCAGCAGCTTGGAAGGCAGGTCTGGGGCCAACGTCCTGACTTTC	CASSLEGRSGANVLTF	NA	NA	TRBV5-1	TRBJ2-6
TGTGCCAGCAGCTCTCGGACTAGCGGGGGAACAGATACGCAGTATTTT	CASSSRTSGGTDTQYF	NA	TRBD2	TRBV7-2	TRBJ2-3
TGCGCCAGCAGCTTGGAAGGACGCAGCGATCAGCCCCAGCATTTT	CASSLEGRSDQPQHF	many	NA	TRBV5-1	TRBJ1-5
TGTGCCAGCAGTACCCGACAGGGAAATAGCAATCAGCCCCAGCATTTT	CASSTRQGNSNQPQHF	NA	TRBD1	TRBV27	TRBJ1-5
TGCGCCAGCAGTGACCCGGGACAGGGGCGGGAGACCCAGTACTTC	CASSDPGQGRETQYF	NA	TRBD1	TRBV10-1	TRBJ2-5
TGTGCCAGCCCAGCAGGGGATGACTCTGGGGCCAACGTCCTGACTTTC	CASPAGDDSGANVLTF	NA	NA	TRBV7-9	TRBJ2-6
TGCGCCAGCAGTTTGCGCCCCTCCACAGAAACGCAGTATTTT	CASSLRPSTETQYF	NA	NA	TRBV5-1	TRBJ2-3
TGTGCCAGCAGCCTCGGGGGGGGCGGTGAGCAGTTCTTC	CASSLGGGGEQFF	few	TRBD2	TRBV9	TRBJ2-1
TGTGCCAGCAGTGACCTCCTGACAGGGGGTAGACAGCCCCAGCATTTT	CASSDLLTGGRQPQHF	NA	TRBD1	TRBV6-1	TRBJ1-5
TGCAGCGTGGGACAGGTCCTCTACGAGCAGTACTTC	CSVGQVLYEQYF	NA	TRBD1	TRBV29-1	TRBJ2-7
TGCAGTGCTACATCAGGGACAGGACGGACAGATACGCAGTATTTT	CSATSGTGRTDTQYF	NA	TRBD1	TRBV20-1	TRBJ2-3
TGTGCCAGCAGCTCGCTACAGGGATCAGAGGGCTACACCTTC	CASSSLQGSEGYTF	NA	NA	TRBV7-2	TRBJ1-2
TGTGCCAGCTCTCGGCGGGGGGGCTGGGATACGCAGTATTTT	CASSRRGGWDTQYF	few	TRBD2	TRBV5-6	TRBJ2-3
TGCAGTGCCGCCGGGACAGGTTCCTACGAGCAGTACTTC	CSAAGTGSYEQYF	NA	TRBD1	TRBV20-1	TRBJ2-7
TGTGCCAGCAAGGGACCGAGCAACTCTGGAAACACCATATATTTT	CASKGPSNSGNTIYF	few	NA	TRBV19	TRBJ1-3
TGTGCCAGCAGTGAAGGGTTCTCCTCCGGGAAAGGCTACACCTTC	CASSEGFSSGKGYTF	NA	NA	TRBV2	TRBJ1-2
TGTGCCAGCAGCCCCGAGCACAGGGACCTCTCTGGGGCCAACGTCCTGACTTTC	CASSPEHRDLSGANVLTF	NA	NA	TRBV9	TRBJ2-6
TGTGCCAGCAGCAACTCCCCCGGGACAGGGCTGAACACTGAAGCTTTCTTT	CASSNSPGTGLNTEAFF	NA	TRBD1	TRBV7-6	TRBJ1-1
TGTGCCAGCAGCTTGGTTTCGGACATTCAGTACTTC	CASSLVSDIQYF	few	NA	TRBV5-6	TRBJ2-4
TGTGCCAGCAGCTTGTTTGGCGCGACCTATGGCTACACCTTC	CASSLFGATYGYTF	few	NA	TRBV5-5	TRBJ1-2
TGTGCCAGCAGTTACCCAAGGACAGGGACTGGCTACACCTTC	CASSYPRTGTGYTF	NA	TRBD1	TRBV6-6	TRBJ1-2
TGTGCCAGCAGTAGGGACAGGGAGGATGAGCAGTTCTTC	CASSRDREDEQFF	NA	TRBD1	TRBV2	TRBJ2-1
TGCGCCAGCAGCTTGGAAGCATCTCAGGAGACCCAGTACTTC	CASSLEASQETQYF	NA	NA	TRBV5-1	TRBJ2-5